This T cell receptor (beta chain) comes out of a study of PD-1 blockade in classical Hodgkin lymphoma. Regarding the study as a whole: Baseline diversity resembling that of newly diagnosed patients was seen in complete responders.

Germline V gene sequence: CDR1 SGHRS, CDR2 YFSETQ. The CDR3 length is 15 residues. Trimming removed 3 bases from V and 1 base from J; junction bases left unmatched: 5. Points on this clone: Antigen: not known.

In every patient, relapse followed autologous stem cell transplantation, while exposure to brentuximab vedotin differed. The method was immunoSEQ multiplex PCR; TCRdb's version includes in-frame clones alone and lacks a portion of them. The table has 90,000 to 130,000 clones, 80% to 90% seen once. The chain carries TRBV5-1 and TRBJ2-5; TRBD1 agrees at 8 bases. The receptor was derived from a human donor with classical Hodgkin lymphoma. Sequencing was performed on peripheral blood mononuclear cells (PBMCs), taken before the second cycle of nivolumab. The CDR3 nucleotides are TGCGCCAGCAGCTCCGACAGGGGTTCCCAAGAGACCCAGTACTTC. It yields the protein CASSSDRGSQETQYF.